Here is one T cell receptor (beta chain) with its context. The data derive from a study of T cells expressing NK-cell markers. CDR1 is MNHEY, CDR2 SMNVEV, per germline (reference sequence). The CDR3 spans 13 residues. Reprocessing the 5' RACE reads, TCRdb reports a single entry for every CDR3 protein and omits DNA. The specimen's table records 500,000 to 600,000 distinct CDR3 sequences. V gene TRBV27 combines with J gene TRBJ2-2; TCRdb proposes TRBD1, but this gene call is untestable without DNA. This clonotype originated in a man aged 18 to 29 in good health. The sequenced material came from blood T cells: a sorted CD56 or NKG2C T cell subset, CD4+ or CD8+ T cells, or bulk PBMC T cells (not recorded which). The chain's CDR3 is CAISQGLSGELFF.